This T cell receptor beta chain appears in the sequencing data of a study of T cells after yellow fever vaccination. Each CDR3 protein is one row after TCRdb ran MiXCR on the 5' RACE reads. The sample consists of about 320,000 distinct CDR3 sequences, around a tenth of them appearing once. There are a few counts of this clonotype. This CDR3 is 16 amino acids long. Germline-derived CDR1 and CDR2 are MNHEY and SMNVEV (reference sequence). V was trimmed by 5 bases and J by 3 bases, leaving 19 bases between them. Sample: CD4+ T cells sorted from PBMCs, taken 45 days after the yellow fever booster vaccination. The receptor comes from a man aged 18 to 30 who received the YFV17D yellow fever vaccine. The chain combines TRBV27 with TRBJ1-2, with D possibly TRBD1 on 5 matching bases. The CDR3 is CASSPRAGRRDYGYTF. In nucleotides, the CDR3 is TGTGCCAGCAGTCCCAGGGCTGGCCGAAGAGACTATGGCTACACCTTC.